The sequence of this T cell receptor beta chain was determined in a study of post-analysis software for immune sequencing data (dated by TCRdb to 2015 to 2017). About the investigation overall: Disease courses on record covered relapsing-remitting, secondary progressive and progressive-relapsing multiple sclerosis, though some patients had no subtype annotation. Patient repertoires were compared against over ten previously published healthy control repertoires from donors aged 6 to 25 years. A subset of samples was prepared in parallel using single-end sample barcoding, then pooled and co-amplified after Illumina adapter ligation. The paper's findings and limits, for the study overall: The multiple sclerosis patient group was slightly younger than the control group. Multiple sclerosis patients had significantly lower normalized Chao1 diversity than controls, a result that suggests substantial peripheral T-cell clonal expansion. Direct clustering with F measure showed strong co-clustering of samples prepared in the same batch, prompting a batch-effect correction. Significantly higher frequencies in patients than in controls were found for about 5 TRBV segments, including TRBV5-6, TRBV5-1 and TRBV20-1.

To demonstrate the VDJtools post-analysis software, the study profiled TCR beta repertoires from the peripheral blood of 10 to 15 young patients with multiple sclerosis. The multiple sclerosis patients were children and adolescents ranging in age from roughly 6 to 15 years. The protocol used for the library was PCR. This sample was sequenced with an Illumina HiSeq 2500. To reduce PCR and sequencing biases, unique molecular identifiers were built into the TCR beta cDNA libraries. Some 500,000 cDNA molecules were obtained for every 1 to 10 million input T cells, so each molecule roughly corresponded to one T cell. The patient libraries were prepared and sequenced using the same protocol as the earlier healthy control dataset. Within a given batch, samples were prepared together, multiplexed and sequenced on the same HiSeq lane. The study's processing was this. Raw barcoded reads were processed with MIGEC, and single-read molecular identifier groups were discarded before consensus assembly and CDR3 extraction. VDJtools was used for post-analysis of the clonotype tables, with diversity normalized by down-sampling every dataset to the smallest sample size. To correct batch-related cross-sample contamination, repertoire overlap clustering matched CDR3 amino acid sequences but not nucleotide sequences. The public reads were run again by TCRdb, first through fastp at Q25 and then through MiXCR, and only productive beta chains were kept. CDR3 protein duplicates are merged, each entry listing the most common genes and DNA. For this entry, the V and J calls and clone size follow TCRdb and not the study's own pipeline. The sample table holds hundreds of thousands of distinct CDR3 sequences, of which 55% to 70% were seen once. Clones ranked in the top ten supply around 10% of the sample.

In the case of this clonotype: Its antigen is still unknown. It has no much larger one-base neighbor in the sample; base qualities were not kept.

Including the terminal cysteine and phenylalanine, the CDR3 comprises 12 residues. Just CDR3 DNA is preserved here, 36 bases in frame from base 1. Trimming removed 3 bases from V and 7 bases from J; the gene matches leave 2 bases unexplained. CDR1 and CDR2, per the germline V gene, are KGHSH and LQKENI. This TCR was sampled from a girl between 2 and 10 years old with multiple sclerosis. The sequenced material came from blood. The chain was built from TRBV18 and TRBJ2-7; a stretch of 8 junction bases matches TRBD1. CDR3 sequence: CASSPGQAEQYF. The DNA sequence is TGTGCCAGCTCACCGGGACAGGCAGAGCAGTACTTC.